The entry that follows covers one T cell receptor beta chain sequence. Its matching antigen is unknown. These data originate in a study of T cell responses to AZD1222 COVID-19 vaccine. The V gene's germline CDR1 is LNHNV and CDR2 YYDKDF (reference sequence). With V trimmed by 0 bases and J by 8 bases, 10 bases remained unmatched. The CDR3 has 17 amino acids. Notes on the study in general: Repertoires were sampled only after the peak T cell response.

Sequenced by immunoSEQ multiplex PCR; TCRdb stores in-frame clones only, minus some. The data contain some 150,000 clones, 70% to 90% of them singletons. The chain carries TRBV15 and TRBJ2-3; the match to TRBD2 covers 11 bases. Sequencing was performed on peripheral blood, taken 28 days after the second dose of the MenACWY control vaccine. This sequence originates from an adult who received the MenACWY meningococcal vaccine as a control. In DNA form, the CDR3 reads TGTGCCACCAGCAGAGAGTTAACTAGCGGGGGCGGGGGTACGCAGTATTTT. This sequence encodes CATSRELTSGGGGTQYF.